This T cell receptor (beta chain) comes out of a study of T cells after posttransplantation cyclophosphamide. The assay was immunoSEQ multiplex PCR, and TCRdb's table has in-frame clones only and misses some. The sample lists 9,500 to 10,000 clones; around 87% were seen once. Controls had myeloablative marrow grafts with methotrexate and calcineurin inhibitor, sampled at 1 year. V lost 4 bases, J lost 8 bases, and 11 bases lay in between. Germline-derived CDR1 and CDR2 are LNHDA and SQIVND (reference sequence). This CDR3 spans 13 amino acids. The clonotype was recovered from a male patient between 25 and 39 years old who received an allogeneic stem cell transplant from an unrelated donor, was CMV-positive, and had no GVHD. The graft donor may be the source of some T cells. The chain employs TRBV19 and TRBJ1-4; tentative D call: TRBD1 (6 bases). Material: PBMCs, obtained after an allogeneic stem cell transplant with a calcineurin inhibitor and methotrexate. CDR3 in amino acids: CASSRGRGEKLFF. CDR3 coding DNA: TGTGCCAGTAGTAGGGGGCGCGGGGAAAAACTGTTTTTT.